This entry concerns a single T cell receptor (beta chain). TCRdb used MiXCR to reprocess the 5' RACE reads, holding one entry per CDR3 protein. The data contain 150,000 to 200,000 distinct CDR3 sequences, roughly 15% of them singletons. Looked up from germline, CDR1 is SGHTA and CDR2 is FQGNSA. The CDR3 length is 16 residues. V was pared by 1 base and J by 2 bases, with 13 bases between. This specimen comes from a study of T-cell memory formation after mild COVID-19. Source material: PBMCs or a T cell subset sorted from them (not recorded which). The clonotype comes from an adult woman who had mild COVID-19 (a few samples of this study predate the infection). Cell type and time point are not known. This sequence joins TRBV7-2 and TRBJ2-3; possible D gene TRBD2, 6 bases. The CDR3 coding sequence is TGTGCCAGCAGCTTAGATGGACTATCCATCACAGATACGCAGTATTTT. It encodes CASSLDGLSITDTQYF.